This T cell receptor beta chain was identified during a study of CD4 T cells in relation to SARS-CoV-2 and coronaviruses (dated by TCRdb to 2020 to 2023). Regarding the study in general: In the ViraFEST assay, PBMCs were cultured with antigen for roughly 11 days, after which TCR beta CDR3s were sequenced to identify antigen-specific clonal expansions. An HIV-1 Nef peptide pool or a culture without peptide was used as the negative reference condition. Using patient-derived lymphoblastoid cell lines, the shared crossreactive spike epitopes were mapped to their HLA restriction. Memory CD4+ T cell crossreactivity between SARS-CoV-2 and common cold coronavirus spike proteins was assessed at the TCR clonotype level in the study. Samples from a few pre-COVID donors and the naive versus memory experiments were sequenced with the Adaptive Biotechnologies TCR-sequencing kit; other data were Illumina-based. A different TCR-beta assay, based on Illumina, was used to sequence expansion assays from other donors in the study.

Library prep was done by the immunoSEQ multiplex PCR assay. In the original analysis: During preprocessing, nonproductive sequences were removed, along with CDR3s that did not begin with C, did not end with F or W, or were shorter than 7 amino acids. Antigen-specific clonotypes were called with the MANAFEST web app, based on expansion relative to reference and other culture wells. To be counted as positive, a clone had to show significant expansion compared with the reference culture, at an FDR below 0.05, in 2 of 3 replicate wells. To be called positive, a clone also had to show significant expansion compared with every other tandem well and an odds ratio greater than 5. CDR3 homology was measured as pairwise Levenshtein distance, computed with the stringdist R package after trimming three terminal residues from each end. Drawn from immuneACCESS, this table holds only the in-frame rearrangements with V and J called that TCRdb kept. Clones are partly lost; checked studies trace under half to an unresolved V gene and leave the rest unexplained. That table gives V, J and clone size, and the DNA gave D and trimming. This sample has about 12,000 clones in its table, and 69% of those were observed once. Around 6.9% of the sample is taken by the ten largest.

The CDR3 spans 12 residues, from the cysteine through the phenylalanine. The sequence is cut down to CDR3 DNA, 36 bases in frame from base 1. Trimming at the junction amounts to 3 bases on V and 12 bases on J, and the germline ends lie 14 bases apart. CD4+ T cells from unexposed donors were collected before the COVID-19 pandemic (2011-2018). After 10 days of culture, CD4+ T cells were isolated with the EasySep CD4+ T cell isolation kit. As cell number allowed, CD4+ T cells from unexposed donors were tested for reactivity to SARS-CoV-2 S and N and to four common cold coronavirus spike pools. About 2 million PBMCs per well were cultured in IMDM with approximately 5% human AB serum and 8.5 to 10 IU/ml IL-2. Half of the culture medium was replaced with fresh IL-2-containing medium on days 3 and 7. In general, every peptide culture condition was set up in three replicate wells. Leukapheresis product for the unexposed donors was bought commercially. Ficoll-Paque PLUS gradient centrifugation was used to isolate PBMCs from either whole blood or leukapheresis product. The PBMCs went either fresh into the expansion assay or into cryopreservation at -140 degrees C. The QIAamp Micro DNA Kit was used to extract genomic DNA from the CD4+ T cells.

On the study overall, not on this receptor specifically: Small numbers of patients and of tested TCRs were a limitation of the study. Compared with monoreactive clones, crossreactive clones had significantly weaker SARS-CoV-2-driven expansion, a result consistent with antigenic imprinting. In about 71% of donors, memory CD4+ clonotypes turned up that crossrecognized SARS-CoV-2 and at least one common cold coronavirus spike. No donor contributed both pre-pandemic and post-infection samples, which limited tracing the source of pre-existing responses. Since the crossreactivity analysis centred on spike protein, crossreactivity against other viral proteins was not assessed.

Turning to this clone: Its antigen is currently not known. Base qualities are not recorded, but no much larger clone differs from it by a single base.

The V gene is TRBV12-3 or TRBV12-4 and the J gene is TRBJ1-1; 5 matching bases give a weak D call of TRBD1. Sequencing used CD4+ T cells from PBMCs, cultured in vitro. The receptor was isolated from a human donor in good health. The DNA sequence is TGTGCCAGCAGTTTTGGCCCCAGGGTCCCTTTCTTT. Translated, it reads CASSFGPRVPFF.